Only a few counts were recorded for the clone carrying this TCR beta chain. Its antigen is unknown. The assay was immunoSEQ multiplex PCR, and TCRdb's table has in-frame clones only and misses some. In the table there are about 69,000 clones, around two thirds of which are singletons. The sample comes from a study of vaccination effects on CD4 cells after COVID-19. The overall study: Sampling occurred a median 72 days post second dose, range 14 to 241. General study points: Only 1 of 255 vaccine-induced clones from healthy vaccinees cross-reacted with common cold coronaviruses.

CD4+ T cells specific for antigen were expanded with viral peptide pools by the ViraFEST assay before sequencing. Following an approximately eleven-day culture, CD4+ T cells were purified. Participants each got two BNT162b2 or mRNA-1273 vaccine doses. On both days 3 and 7, half of the culture medium was replaced with IL-2 medium. The origin of this receptor is a human donor who received a COVID-19 vaccine. Source: CD4+ T cells from PBMCs cultured with HCoV-229E spike peptides, taken after COVID-19 vaccination.

DNA for the CDR3: TGTGCCAGCAGATTTACAGGGGCCGACACCGGGGAGCTGTTTTTT. Its translation is CASRFTGADTGELFF. The V call is TRBV2, the J call TRBJ2-2, with 7 bases that match TRBD1. Germline loops: CDR1 SNHLY, CDR2 FYNNEI. CDR3 size: 15 residues. Trimming removed 6 bases from V and 3 bases from J; junction bases left unmatched: 7.